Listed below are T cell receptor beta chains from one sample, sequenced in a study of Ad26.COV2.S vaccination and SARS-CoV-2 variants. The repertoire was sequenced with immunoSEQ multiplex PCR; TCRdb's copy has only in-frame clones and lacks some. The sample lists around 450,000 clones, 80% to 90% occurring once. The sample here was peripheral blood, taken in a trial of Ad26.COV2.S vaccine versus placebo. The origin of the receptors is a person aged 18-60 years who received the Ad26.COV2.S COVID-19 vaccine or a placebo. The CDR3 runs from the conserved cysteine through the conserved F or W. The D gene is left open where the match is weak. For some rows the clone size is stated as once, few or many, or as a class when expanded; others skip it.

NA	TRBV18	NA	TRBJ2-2	CASSPRITGELFF	TGTGCCAGCTCACCGCGGATCACCGGGGAGCTGTTTTTT
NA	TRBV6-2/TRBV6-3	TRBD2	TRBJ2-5	CASSYLGGETQYF	TGTGCCAGCAGTTATTTGGGAGGGGAGACCCAGTACTTC
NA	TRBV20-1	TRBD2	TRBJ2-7	CSASTLAGTYEQYF	TGCAGTGCTAGTACACTAGCGGGGACCTACGAGCAGTACTTC
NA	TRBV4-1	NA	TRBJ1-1	CASSPKDRDNTEAFF	TGCGCCAGCAGCCCGAAGGACAGAGATAACACTGAAGCTTTCTTT
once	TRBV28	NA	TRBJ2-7	CASSLFGRKVEQYF	TGTGCCAGCAGTTTATTTGGCCGAAAAGTCGAGCAGTACTTC
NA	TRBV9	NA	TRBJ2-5	CASSVRPMETQYF	TGTGCCAGCAGCGTACGTCCGATGGAGACCCAGTACTTC
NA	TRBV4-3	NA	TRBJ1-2	CASSLSRSGYGYTF	TGCGCCAGCAGCCTCAGCAGGTCCGGCTATGGCTACACCTTC
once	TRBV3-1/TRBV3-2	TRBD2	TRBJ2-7	CASSQDGLAGGRYEQYF	TGTGCCAGCAGCCAAGATGGTCTAGCGGGAGGGCGATACGAGCAGTACTTC
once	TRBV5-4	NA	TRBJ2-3	CASSWTSSTDTQYF	TGTGCCAGCAGCTGGACATCCAGCACAGATACGCAGTATTTT
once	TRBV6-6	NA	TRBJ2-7	CASSYENRIVDF	TGTGCCAGCAGTTACGAAAACAGGATCGTGGACTTC
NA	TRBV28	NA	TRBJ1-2	CASRIQGNGYTF	TGTGCCAGCAGGATACAGGGAAACGGCTACACCTTC
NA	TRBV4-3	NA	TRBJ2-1	CASSQSGVVLNEQFF	TGCGCCAGCAGCCAGTCCGGTGTGGTGCTGAATGAGCAGTTCTTC
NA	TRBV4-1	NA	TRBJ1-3	CASSQGTMDGNTIYF	TGCGCCAGCAGCCAAGGCACCATGGACGGAAACACCATATATTTT
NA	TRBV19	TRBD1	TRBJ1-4	CASRPRTGALWTNEKLFF	TGTGCCAGTAGGCCAAGGACAGGGGCCCTATGGACTAATGAAAAACTGTTTTTT
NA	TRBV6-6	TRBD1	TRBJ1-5	CASSQKGTGRFLQPQHF	TGTGCCAGCAGTCAAAAGGGGACAGGGAGGTTTTTACAGCCCCAGCATTTT
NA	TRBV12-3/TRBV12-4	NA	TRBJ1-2	CASSSPRGDGYTF	TGTGCCAGCAGTTCTCCGCGTGGGGATGGCTACACCTTC
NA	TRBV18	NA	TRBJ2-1	CASSPSGAVSSYNEQFF	TGTGCCAGCTCACCATCGGGCGCCGTTAGCTCCTACAATGAGCAGTTCTTC
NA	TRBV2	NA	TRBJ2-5	CASSGGQETQYF	TGTGCCAGCAGTGGAGGGCAAGAGACCCAGTACTTC
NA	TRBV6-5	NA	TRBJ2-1	CASSYFHGRSDNEQFF	TGTGCCAGCAGTTACTTCCATGGGCGGAGCGACAATGAGCAGTTCTTC
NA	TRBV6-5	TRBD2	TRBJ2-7	CASRGLAGDYEQYF	TGTGCCAGCAGAGGGCTAGCGGGGGACTACGAGCAGTACTTC
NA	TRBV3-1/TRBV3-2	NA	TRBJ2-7	CASSPRTGSYEQYF	TGTGCCAGCAGCCCCCGGACCGGCTCCTACGAGCAGTACTTC
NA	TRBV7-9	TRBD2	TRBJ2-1	CASSFWREVPWHEQFF	TGTGCCAGCAGCTTTTGGCGGGAGGTCCCCTGGCATGAGCAGTTCTTC
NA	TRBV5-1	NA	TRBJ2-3	CASSSDRGTSTDTQYF	TGCGCCAGCAGCTCAGATCGGGGGACTAGCACAGATACGCAGTATTTT
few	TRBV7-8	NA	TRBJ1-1	CASSLAGLNTEAFF	TGTGCCAGCAGCTTAGCTGGGTTGAACACTGAAGCTTTCTTT
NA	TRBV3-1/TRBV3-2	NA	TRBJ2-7	CASSRADAGEQYF	TGTGCCAGCAGCCGAGCTGATGCGGGGGAGCAGTACTTC
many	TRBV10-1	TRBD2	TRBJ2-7	CASRGGDGEQYF	TGCGCCAGCAGGGGGGGGGACGGCGAGCAGTACTTC
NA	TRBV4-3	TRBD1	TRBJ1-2	CASSQNGQAPYGYTF	TGCGCCAGCAGCCAGAACGGACAGGCCCCGTATGGCTACACCTTC
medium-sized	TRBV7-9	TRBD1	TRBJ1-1	CASSPDLQGAVNTEAFF	TGTGCCAGCAGCCCAGATTTACAGGGGGCGGTGAACACTGAAGCTTTCTTT
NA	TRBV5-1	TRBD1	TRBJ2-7	CASSLETGSGQYF	TGCGCCAGCAGCTTGGAGACAGGGTCAGGGCAGTACTTC
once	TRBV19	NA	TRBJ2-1	CASSIVRKKNEQFF	TGTGCCAGTAGTATCGTCAGAAAAAAGAATGAGCAGTTCTTC
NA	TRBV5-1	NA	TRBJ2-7	CASSLAVRGLSYEQYF	TGCGCCAGCAGCTTGGCCGTCAGGGGCCTTTCCTACGAGCAGTACTTC
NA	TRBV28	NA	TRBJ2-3	CASSFGTLTSTDTQYF	TGTGCCAGCAGTTTCGGTACATTGACTAGCACAGATACGCAGTATTTT
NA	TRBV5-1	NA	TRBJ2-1	CASSVDPHSVVGSYNEQFF	TGCGCCAGCAGCGTTGACCCCCACTCTGTAGTGGGCTCCTACAATGAGCAGTTCTTC
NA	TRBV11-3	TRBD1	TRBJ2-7	CASSTQGSYEQYF	TGTGCCAGCAGCACACAGGGGTCCTACGAGCAGTACTTC
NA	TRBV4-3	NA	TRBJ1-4	CASSQASAGNEKLFF	TGCGCCAGCAGCCAAGCGAGTGCGGGGAATGAAAAACTGTTTTTT
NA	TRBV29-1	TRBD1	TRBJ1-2	CSVGASAGGGYTF	TGCAGCGTTGGGGCTTCGGCAGGGGGGGGCTACACCTTC
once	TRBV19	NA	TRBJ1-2	CASRQGLNYGYTF	TGTGCCAGTAGGCAGGGATTAAACTATGGCTACACCTTC
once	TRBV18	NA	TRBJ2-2	CASSPFPHTGELFF	TGTGCCAGCTCACCATTTCCACACACCGGGGAGCTGTTTTTT
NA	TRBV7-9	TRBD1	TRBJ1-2	CASSLGYAGQTNYGYTF	TGTGCCAGCAGCTTAGGGTATGCGGGACAGACTAACTATGGCTACACCTTC
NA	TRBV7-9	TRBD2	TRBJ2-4	CASSLAGLAGDIQYF	TGTGCCAGCAGCTTAGCGGGACTAGCGGGTGACATTCAGTACTTC
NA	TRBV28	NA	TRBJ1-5	CASRVPQGSNQPQHF	TGTGCCAGCAGGGTGCCACAGGGTAGCAATCAGCCCCAGCATTTT
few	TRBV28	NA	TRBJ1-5	CASLWGSNQPQHF	TGTGCCAGCCTTTGGGGGAGCAATCAGCCCCAGCATTTT
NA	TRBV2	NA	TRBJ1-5	CASTPGVQPQHF	TGTGCCAGCACCCCAGGGGTTCAGCCCCAGCATTTT
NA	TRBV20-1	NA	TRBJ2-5	CSAGQPETQYF	TGCAGTGCCGGACAGCCCGAGACCCAGTACTTC
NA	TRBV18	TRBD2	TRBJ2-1	CASSELAGGHNEQFF	TGTGCCAGCTCAGAACTAGCGGGGGGGCACAATGAGCAGTTCTTC
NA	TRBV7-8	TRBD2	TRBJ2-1	CASSLWGGGRYNEQFF	TGTGCCAGCAGCTTATGGGGCGGGGGGCGTTACAATGAGCAGTTCTTC
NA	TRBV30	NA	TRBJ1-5	CAWSVQRDQPQHF	TGTGCCTGGAGTGTACAGCGGGATCAGCCCCAGCATTTT
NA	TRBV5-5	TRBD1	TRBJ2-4	CASSPGTGLAKNIQYF	TGTGCCAGCAGCCCGGGGACAGGCCTAGCCAAAAACATTCAGTACTTC
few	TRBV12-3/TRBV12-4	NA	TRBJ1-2	CASRGNYGYTF	TGTGCCAGCAGGGGTAACTATGGCTACACCTTC
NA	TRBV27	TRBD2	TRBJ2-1	CASSYLKTSRGLVNENEQFF	TGTGCCAGCAGTTACCTAAAGACTAGCCGGGGTTTAGTAAATGAGAATGAGCAGTTCTTC
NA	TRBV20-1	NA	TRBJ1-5	CSASVGGTNQPQHF	TGCAGTGCTAGTGTGGGGGGGACCAATCAGCCCCAGCATTTT
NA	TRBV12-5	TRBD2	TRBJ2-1	CASGLAPTSGAYNEQFF	TGTGCTAGTGGTTTGGCTCCTACTAGCGGAGCATACAATGAGCAGTTCTTC
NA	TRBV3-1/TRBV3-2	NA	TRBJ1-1	CASSQEGSPAFF	TGTGCCAGCAGCCAAGAAGGGAGCCCGGCTTTCTTT
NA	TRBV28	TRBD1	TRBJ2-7	CASSSYRDRSYEQYF	TGTGCCAGCAGTTCATACCGGGACAGGTCCTACGAGCAGTACTTC
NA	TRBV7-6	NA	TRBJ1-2	CASSLEAEQGQGGYTF	TGTGCCAGCAGCTTAGAGGCCGAACAGGGTCAAGGAGGCTACACCTTC
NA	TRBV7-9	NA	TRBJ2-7	CASSSIEGIYEQYF	TGTGCCAGCAGCTCAATAGAGGGGATCTACGAGCAGTACTTC
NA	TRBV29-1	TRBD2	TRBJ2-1	CSVEEAGGPRNEQFF	TGCAGCGTTGAGGAAGCGGGAGGGCCGAGGAATGAGCAGTTCTTC
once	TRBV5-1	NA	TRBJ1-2	CASSLQYLSGPRDGYTF	TGCGCCAGCAGCTTGCAGTATTTGTCAGGGCCCCGGGATGGCTACACCTTC
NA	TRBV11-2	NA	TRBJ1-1	CASSLSKSTTEAFF	TGTGCCAGCAGCTTATCCAAAAGTACCACTGAAGCTTTCTTT
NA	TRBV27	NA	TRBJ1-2	CASSPGLLFWEGYTF	TGTGCCAGCAGTCCGGGACTCCTATTTTGGGAAGGCTACACCTTC